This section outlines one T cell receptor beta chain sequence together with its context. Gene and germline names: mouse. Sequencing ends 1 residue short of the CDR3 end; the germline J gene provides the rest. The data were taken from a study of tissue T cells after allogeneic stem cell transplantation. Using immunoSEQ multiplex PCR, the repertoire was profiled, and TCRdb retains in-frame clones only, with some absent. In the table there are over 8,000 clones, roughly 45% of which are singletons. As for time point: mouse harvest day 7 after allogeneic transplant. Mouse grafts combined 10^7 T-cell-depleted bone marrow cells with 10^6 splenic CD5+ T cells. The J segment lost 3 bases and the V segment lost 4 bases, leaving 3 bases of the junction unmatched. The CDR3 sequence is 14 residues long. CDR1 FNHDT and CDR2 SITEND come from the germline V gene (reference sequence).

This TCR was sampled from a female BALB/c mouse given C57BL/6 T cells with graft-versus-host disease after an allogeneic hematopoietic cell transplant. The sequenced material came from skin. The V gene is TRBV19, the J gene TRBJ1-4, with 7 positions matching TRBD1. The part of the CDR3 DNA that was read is TGTGCCAGCAGTCGACAGGGAACCAACGAAAGATTATTT. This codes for CASSRQGTNERLF. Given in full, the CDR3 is CASSRQGTNERLFF.